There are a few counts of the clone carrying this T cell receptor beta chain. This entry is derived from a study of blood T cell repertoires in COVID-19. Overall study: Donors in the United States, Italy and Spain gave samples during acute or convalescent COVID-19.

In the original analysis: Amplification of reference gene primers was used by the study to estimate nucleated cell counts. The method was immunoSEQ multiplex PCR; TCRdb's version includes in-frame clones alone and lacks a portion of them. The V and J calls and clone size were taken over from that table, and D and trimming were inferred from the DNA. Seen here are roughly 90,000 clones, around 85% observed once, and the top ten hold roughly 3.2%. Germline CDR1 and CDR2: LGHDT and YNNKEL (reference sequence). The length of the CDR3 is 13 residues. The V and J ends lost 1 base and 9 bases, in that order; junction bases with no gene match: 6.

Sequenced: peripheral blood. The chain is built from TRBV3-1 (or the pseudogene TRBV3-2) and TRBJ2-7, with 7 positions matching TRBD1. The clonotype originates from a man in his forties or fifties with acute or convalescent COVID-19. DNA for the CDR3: TGTGCCAGCAGCCAAGCGGACAGGTTGACGCAGTACTTC. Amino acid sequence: CASSQADRLTQYF.